Following are 30 T cell receptor beta chains from one sample sequenced in a study of blood T cell repertoires in COVID-19. TCRdb keeps only in-frame clones here, not all; method: immunoSEQ multiplex PCR. The table lists around 37,000 clones, about two thirds of them singletons, with more than 9% in the top ten. The sequenced sample was peripheral blood. Receptors originate from a man in his 70s with COVID-19, enrolled during active disease.

The chain couples TRBV30 to TRBJ1-1; weak D call: TRBD1 (5 bases). CDR3 length: 13 amino acids. V was pared by 8 bases and J by 0 bases, with 13 bases between. CDR1 and CDR2 (germline): GTSNPN, SVGIG (reference sequence). In nucleotides, the CDR3 is TGTGCCAGTCGACAGATGATGAACACTGAAGCTTTCTTT. It translates to CASRQMMNTEAFF.

V usage is TRBV6-1 and J usage is TRBJ2-1, with 10 bases that match TRBD1. This CDR3 region has 17 residues. Germline CDR1 is MNHNS and CDR2 is SASEGT. The V gene end was trimmed by 4 bases and the J gene end by 2 bases; junction bases not matched to a gene: 8. In DNA form, the CDR3 reads TGTGCCAGCAGTGCAAGATGGGACAGGGGTACCTACAATGAGCAGTTCTTC. Amino acid sequence: CASSARWDRGTYNEQFF.

The chain recombines TRBV10-1 with TRBJ2-3; tentative D call: TRBD2 (6 bases). CDR3 length equals 14 residues. The germline gives CDR1 WNHNN, CDR2 SYGVQD (reference sequence). With 3 bases removed from V and 5 bases from J, the gap between germline ends came to 12 bases. Here the CDR3 DNA reads TGCGCCAGCAGTGACACAAATAGCGGAGATACGCAGTATTTT. Its translation: CASSDTNSGDTQYF.

The chain is built from TRBV27 and TRBJ1-2; D is possibly TRBD1 (6 bases). The CDR3 spans 13 residues. Germline CDR1 MNHEY, CDR2 SMNVEV (reference sequence). V dropped 3 bases and J dropped 8 bases, with 13 bases sitting between them. Here the CDR3 DNA reads TGTGCCAGCAGTTTTTTACAGGGTACGGGCTACACCTTC. Translating it yields CASSFLQGTGYTF.

The V call is TRBV7-9, the J call TRBJ2-5; TRBD1 matches 8 bases. The V and J ends lost 7 bases and 7 bases, in that order; junction bases with no gene match: 17. The length of the CDR3 is 16 residues. Germline CDR1 and CDR2: SEHNR and FQNEAQ (reference sequence). This CDR3 reads CASTEEGHRGIVTQYF. DNA for the CDR3: TGTGCCAGCACCGAGGAGGGACACAGGGGGATAGTGACCCAGTACTTC.

The rearrangement links TRBV24-1 to TRBJ2-5; perhaps TRBD1 as D (6 bases). Per the germline V gene, CDR1 is KGHDR and CDR2 is SFDVKD. The CDR3 loop spans 15 amino acids. V was cut by 3 bases and J by 2 bases, with 12 bases left in between. The CDR3 loop is CATSDPGDLQETQYF. CDR3 nucleotide sequence: TGTGCCACCAGTGATCCAGGGGATCTACAAGAGACCCAGTACTTC.

This chain links TRBV9 with TRBJ2-5, with D possibly TRBD1 on 5 matching bases. Trimming removed 0 bases from V and 5 bases from J, with 20 bases in between. This CDR3 is built from 17 residues. Looked up from germline, CDR1 is SGDLS and CDR2 is YYNGEE. Here the CDR3 DNA reads TGTGCCAGCAGCGTAGCTACAGGACCTACTCTCGGCGAGACCCAGTACTTC. Residues: CASSVATGPTLGETQYF.

The V call is TRBV7-3, the J call TRBJ2-7; D is ambiguous. This CDR3 is built from 14 residues. V lost 2 bases and J lost 2, with 10 bases in between. Looked up from germline, CDR1 is SGHTA and CDR2 is FQGTGA. This CDR3 reads CASSLYLRPYEQYF. CDR3 in DNA: TGTGCCAGCAGCTTATACCTCAGGCCCTACGAGCAGTACTTC.

The genes are TRBV3-1 (or the pseudogene TRBV3-2) and TRBJ2-1; 7 bases agree with TRBD2. The CDR3 is 19 amino acids. J lost 0 bases, V lost 0 bases, and 11 bases had no gene match. Germline values: CDR1 LGHDT, CDR2 YNNKEL (reference sequence). CDR3 bases: TGTGCCAGCAGCCAAGATTGGAGGGACTACCCGTCCTCCTACAATGAGCAGTTCTTC. Protein product: CASSQDWRDYPSSYNEQFF.

V is TRBV6-4 and J is TRBJ2-1, with D tentatively TRBD2 (7 bases). The CDR3 covers 15 residues. The germline V gene has CDR1 MRHNA and CDR2 SNTAGT. The V end was cut by 5 bases, the J end by 2 bases, with 13 bases between. The CDR3 loop reads CASSLGGGTYNEQFF. CDR3 in DNA: TGTGCCAGCAGTCTAGGGGGGGGTACCTACAATGAGCAGTTCTTC.

This rearrangement joins TRBV12-3 or TRBV12-4 to TRBJ1-2; 9 nucleotides match TRBD1. With V trimmed by 6 bases and J by 4 bases, 3 bases remained unmatched. The CDR3 runs 13 residues. CDR3 in DNA: TGTGCCAGCAGGGGGGACAGGGCCTATGGCTACACCTTC. This gives the protein CASRGDRAYGYTF.

The rearrangement joins TRBV7-2 to TRBJ1-4; perhaps TRBD1 as D (6 bases). CDR1 and CDR2 (germline): SGHTA, FQGNSA. The CDR3 extends over 15 amino acids. Trimming took off 6 bases at V and 0 bases at J, with 11 bases between the two ends. The CDR3 sequence is CASSHGGPTNEKLFF. In DNA, the CDR3 is TGTGCCAGCAGTCACGGGGGGCCAACTAATGAAAAACTGTTTTTT. The whole variable domain, filled in from reference TRBV7-2 and TRBJ1-4, reads GAGVSQSPSNKVTEKGKDVELRCDPISGHTALYWYRQSLGQGLEFLIYFQGNSAPDKSGLPSDRFSAERTGGSVSTLTIQRTQQEDSAVYLCASSHGGPTNEKLFFGSGTQLSVL.

V gene TRBV5-5 combines with J gene TRBJ2-3; no firm D call. Germline V gene data show CDR1 as SGHKS and CDR2 as YYEKEE (reference sequence). CDR3 size: 14 residues. V gave up 3 bases and J gave up 5 bases, with 13 bases separating them. CDR3 coding DNA: TGTGCCAGCAGCTCCCTGCTGACAAGAGATACGCAGTATTTT. It specifies CASSSLLTRDTQYF. Filled out from reference TRBV5-5 and TRBJ2-3, the complete variable domain reads DAGVTQSPTHLIKTRGQQVTLRCSPISGHKSVSWYQQVLGQGPQFIFQYYEKEERGRGNFPDRFSARQFPNYSSELNVNALLLGDSALYLCASSSLLTRDTQYFGPGTRLTVL.

The CDR3 loop is CASSPDRSGSYEQYF. The DNA for the CDR3 is TGTGCCAGCTCACCCGATAGGTCAGGGTCCTACGAGCAGTACTTC. This chain uses TRBV18 with TRBJ2-7, with a tentative D call TRBD1 (5 bases). The CDR3 runs 15 residues. The V end lost 3 bases, the J end lost 1 base, and 13 bases lay between the germline ends. Germline CDR1 reads KGHSH; CDR2 reads LQKENI. Full variable domain (rest looked up from reference TRBV18 and TRBJ2-7): NAGVMQNPRHLVRRRGQEARLRCSPMKGHSHVYWYRQLPEEGLKFMVYLQKENIIDESGMPKERFSAEFPKEGPSILRIQQVVRGDSAAYFCASSPDRSGSYEQYFGPGTRLTVT.

This chain uses TRBV7-4 with TRBJ1-5; D not resolved. CDR3 size: 15 residues. V was shortened by 4 bases and J by 6 bases, with 16 bases between the two germline ends. Germline V gene data show CDR1 as SGHVT and CDR2 as SQSDAQ. This CDR3 reads CASSSEDGLGQPQHF. CDR3 DNA sequence: TGTGCCAGCAGCTCGGAGGACGGCTTGGGTCAGCCCCAGCATTTT.

The chain joins TRBV7-2 to TRBJ1-4; 8 nucleotides line up with TRBD1. CDR1 is SGHTA and CDR2 is FQGNSA in the germline V gene. This CDR3 is 15 amino acids long. Trimming took 2 bases from V and 8 from J; bases not matched to a gene: 7. CDR3 in DNA: TGTGCCAGCAGCTTAACCCACAGGGGGTGGGAAAAACTGTTTTTT. Translating it yields CASSLTHRGWEKLFF.

V and J are TRBV30 and TRBJ1-4; the D gene is possibly TRBD1 (5 bases). The CDR3 covers 15 residues. From germline, CDR1 is GTSNPN and CDR2 SVGIG (reference sequence). V dropped 3 bases and J dropped 4 bases, with 15 bases sitting between them. The CDR3 loop is CAWRTGGFYNEKLFF. Written as DNA, the CDR3 is TGTGCCTGGAGGACCGGGGGTTTCTATAATGAAAAACTGTTTTTT.

V usage is TRBV11-2 and J usage is TRBJ2-7; 9 bases line up with TRBD1. Losses at the gene ends were 5 bases for V and 3 bases for J; bases not matched to a gene: 8. Germline V gene data show CDR1 as SGHAT and CDR2 as FQNNGV. There are 15 residues in the CDR3. CDR3 sequence reads: CASSRLGQGNYEQYF. In DNA form, the CDR3 reads TGTGCCAGCAGCAGATTGGGACAGGGAAACTACGAGCAGTACTTC.

The sample holds a few counts of this clone. The CDR3: CASSPPPGALSSGANVLTF. Here the CDR3 DNA reads TGTGCCAGCAGCCCTCCCCCAGGGGCCCTAAGCTCTGGGGCCAACGTCCTGACTTTC. The chain couples TRBV4-2 to TRBJ2-6; D is possibly TRBD1 (6 bases). Trimming pared 4 bases from V and 0 bases from J, leaving 19 bases between. The CDR3 has 19 residues. The germline gives CDR1 LGHNA, CDR2 YNFKEQ.

This clone came up once. The rearrangement uses TRBV27 and TRBJ2-1, with 9 bases that match TRBD2. CDR3 length: 16 residues. CDR1 is MNHEY and CDR2 is SMNVEV in the germline V gene (reference sequence). Trimming removed 10 bases from V and 2 bases from J; junction bases left unmatched: 12. CDR3 DNA: TGTGCCATCCCCCAACCTAGCGGGACCACCTACAATGAGCAGTTCTTC. This gives the protein CAIPQPSGTTYNEQFF.

V and J are TRBV29-1 and TRBJ2-1; maybe TRBD1 (5 bases). Trimming pared 4 bases from V and 5 bases from J, leaving 12 bases between. Looked up from germline, CDR1 is SQVTM and CDR2 is ANQGSEA. This CDR3 has 13 amino acids. The CDR3 DNA reads TGCAGCGTTGTTGGATCAGGGCACAATGAGCAGTTCTTC. Its translation: CSVVGSGHNEQFF.

The chain has TRBV2 and TRBJ2-1; D is unresolved. The CDR3 has 14 amino acids. Germline V CDR1 and CDR2: SNHLY, FYNNEI. Deletions cut 4 bases from V and 2 bases from J, with 9 bases between. The CDR3 DNA follows: TGTGCCAGCAGTGGAACGGTCGCCTACAATGAGCAGTTCTTC. Translated, it gives CASSGTVAYNEQFF.

The CDR3 spells CASSKGADTQYF. The CDR3 nucleotides are TGTGCCAGCAGCAAGGGGGCAGATACGCAGTATTTT. V gene TRBV9 combines with J gene TRBJ2-3; the D gene is possibly TRBD1 (6 bases). CDR3 length equals 12 residues. In germline, CDR1 is SGDLS, CDR2 YYNGEE. Trimming stripped 4 bases from V and 4 bases from J, with 7 bases between.

This clone has a single count. The chain carries TRBV5-1 and TRBJ2-3; TRBD1 matches at 7 bases. Germline lookup yields CDR1 SGHRS and CDR2 YFSETQ. J gave up 4 bases and V 3 bases, and 11 bases lay outside the gene matches. CDR3 length equals 16 residues. CDR3 sequence: CASSSPNRGGPDTQYF. In DNA form, the CDR3 reads TGCGCCAGCAGCTCCCCGAACAGGGGTGGTCCAGATACGCAGTATTTT.

This clone was picked up a small number of times. This chain uses TRBV18 with TRBJ2-7; TRBD2 matches 9 bases. J lost 5 bases, V lost 3 bases, and 2 bases had no gene match. CDR1 is KGHSH, CDR2 LQKENI, per germline. The CDR3 runs 13 residues. As DNA, the CDR3 is TGTGCCAGCTCACCTGGACTAGCGCACGAGCAGTACTTC. As protein: CASSPGLAHEQYF.

The rearrangement joins TRBV24-1 to TRBJ2-1; the D is unclear. Trimming cost V 5 bases and J 7 bases, with 5 bases left between them. The CDR3 totals 11 residues. Germline V gives CDR1 KGHDR, CDR2 SFDVKD. In DNA, the CDR3 is TGTGCCACCAGTGCCCAGAATGAGCAGTTCTTC. Translation: CATSAQNEQFF.

The rearrangement links TRBV2 to TRBJ1-5; no firm D call. Germline V gene sequence: CDR1 SNHLY, CDR2 FYNNEI. The CDR3 covers 14 residues. V was clipped by 8 bases and J by 2 bases, with 13 bases between them. CDR3 DNA: TGTGCCAGCGCCCCCCGCCAGGGCAATCAGCCCCAGCATTTT. Protein: CASAPRQGNQPQHF. Full variable domain (outside the CDR3, taken from reference TRBV2 and TRBJ1-5): EPEVTQTPSHQVTQMGQEVILRCVPISNHLYFYWYRQILGQKVEFLVSFYNNEISEKSEIFDDQFSVERPDGSNFTLKIRSTKLEDSAMYFCASAPRQGNQPQHFGDGTRLSIL.

The V call is TRBV5-1, the J call TRBJ2-7; possibly TRBD2 for D (5 bases). Germline assignment: CDR1 SGHRS and CDR2 YFSETQ. The V end was cut by 3 bases, the J end by 2 bases, with 12 bases between. The CDR3 sequence is 14 residues long. DNA of the CDR3: TGCGCCAGCAGCTACGCGAGCGGTGCCTACGAGCAGTACTTC. As protein: CASSYASGAYEQYF.

The chain uses TRBV18 and TRBJ1-2; 7 positions agree with TRBD1. V was clipped by 2 bases and J by 0 bases; unmatched bases: 9. The CDR3 spans 17 residues. Germline V gene data show CDR1 as KGHSH and CDR2 as LQKENI. This CDR3 is CASSPALGTEANYGYTF. CDR3 in DNA: TGTGCCAGCTCACCAGCACTTGGGACAGAAGCTAACTATGGCTACACCTTC.

This chain connects TRBV10-3 to TRBJ2-7, with 9 bases identical to TRBD1. This CDR3 contains 16 residues. The V segment lost 10 bases and the J segment 3 bases; nucleotides outside the gene matches: 16. The germline gives CDR1 ENHRY, CDR2 SYGVKD. The CDR3 loop is CATTPKGQGKGYEQYF. CDR3 coding DNA: TGTGCCACCACGCCCAAGGGACAGGGAAAAGGCTACGAGCAGTACTTC.